A selection of T cell receptor beta chains follows, all from one sample in a study of T cells in Graves' hyperthyroidism and ophthalmopathy. A single record per CDR3 protein comes from TCRdb applying MiXCR to the multiplex PCR reads. Of some 620,000 distinct CDR3 sequences listed, under 20% are singletons. Sample: blood. These TCRs come from a woman younger than 45 with Graves' hyperthyroidism. The CDR3 runs from the conserved cysteine through the conserved F or W. D genes are given only for firm matches. Clone size is not always given. Where it is, it says once, few, many or a class for expanded clones.

CDR3nt | CDR3aa | abundance | d_gene | j_gene | v_gene
TGTGCCAGCAGTTCGGACAGGGGGCGCCCCGGGGAGCTGTTTTTT | CASSSDRGRPGELFF | NA | TRBD1 | TRBJ2-2 | TRBV28
TGTGCCAGCAGCGCCGCAGGGGCGGACACTGAAGCTTTCTTT | CASSAAGADTEAFF | NA | NA | TRBJ1-1 | TRBV9
TGCAGCGTCCCGGGACTCCGGGGCGGGGAGCTGTTTTTT | CSVPGLRGGELFF | NA | NA | TRBJ2-2 | TRBV29-1
TGTGCCAGCAGCCCTCTCAGCTGGAGGGTTAGCACAGATACGCAGTATTTT | CASSPLSWRVSTDTQYF | many | NA | TRBJ2-3 | TRBV28
TGTGCCAGCAGTCCCGGGGTCGGTAGCACAGATACGCAGTATTTT | CASSPGVGSTDTQYF | many | NA | TRBJ2-3 | TRBV28
TGTGCCAGCATAAGAGTTGCCCCAGGGGATGAGCAGTTCTTC | CASIRVAPGDEQFF | NA | NA | TRBJ2-1 | TRBV2
TGCAGTGCTAGGGGGGGGAACACAGATACGCAGTATTTT | CSARGGNTDTQYF | many | TRBD2 | TRBJ2-3 | TRBV20-1
TGTGCCACTAACGGGGGACTAGCGGGAGATACGCAGTATTTT | CATNGGLAGDTQYF | NA | TRBD2 | TRBJ2-3 | TRBV27
TGTGCCAGCAGTCGGACAGCGGGAGACAATGAGCAGTTCTTC | CASSRTAGDNEQFF | many | TRBD2 | TRBJ2-1 | TRBV3-1
TGTGCCAGCAGCCATGTAGGAAACACCATATATTTT | CASSHVGNTIYF | many | NA | TRBJ1-3 | TRBV5-6
TGTGCCAGCAGTTTATTACAGGGGAAAGATCAGCCCCAGCATTTT | CASSLLQGKDQPQHF | NA | TRBD1 | TRBJ1-5 | TRBV28
TGTGCCAGCAGCTTAATCTTTAAGCTGGTGGCTAGCACAGATACGCAGTATTTT | CASSLIFKLVASTDTQYF | NA | NA | TRBJ2-3 | TRBV11-2
TGCGCCAGCAGCCAAGATAACAGGCGGACCATGGCCGGGGAGCTGTTTTTT | CASSQDNRRTMAGELFF | NA | NA | TRBJ2-2 | TRBV4-1